These 3 T cell receptor beta chains originate from one sample sequenced in a study of regulatory T cells in long-lasting Graves disease. Time point denoted: newly diagnosed GD, antithyroid drugs for less than 3 months. Generation of the TCR library employed RNA extracted from PBMCs. To make TCR beta libraries, researchers used iRepertoire HTBI primers and Arm-PCR of CDR3 regions. TCRdb re-called the multiplex PCR reads with MiXCR, one entry per CDR3 protein. The data contain approximately 560,000 distinct CDR3 sequences, around 16% of them seen just once; the ten biggest clones take up more than 10%. The data also belong to a second study, concerning T cells in Graves' hyperthyroidism and ophthalmopathy.

The source material was peripheral blood mononuclear cells (PBMCs), sampled at new diagnosis, from a patient treated with antithyroid drugs. Every receptor here comes from a man younger than 35 with Graves disease.

The chain uses TRBV11-2 and TRBJ2-7; D not resolved. The germline CDR1 and CDR2 sequences are SGHAT and FQNNGV. This CDR3 spans 14 amino acids. Trimming cost V 3 bases and J 6 bases, with 15 bases left between them. The CDR3 sequence is CASSFVQPRAEQYF. The CDR3 nucleotides are TGTGCCAGCAGCTTCGTCCAACCTCGCGCCGAGCAGTACTTC.

This clonotype was detected only a few times. The V call is TRBV7-9, the J call TRBJ2-5, with 10 nucleotides matching TRBD1. The CDR3 has 15 residues. Germline lookup yields CDR1 SEHNR and CDR2 FQNEAQ (reference sequence). Trimming removed 5 bases from V and 2 bases from J; junction bases left unmatched: 5. CDR3 in DNA: TGTGCCAGCAGCCGAGACAGGGGGCTTCAAGAGACCCAGTACTTC. Protein: CASSRDRGLQETQYF.

This clonotype has just a few counts. The V call is TRBV2, the J call TRBJ1-2, with D unclear. Germline V gives CDR1 SNHLY, CDR2 FYNNEI. V was trimmed by 4 bases and J by 7 bases, leaving 13 bases between them. This CDR3 region has 13 residues. CDR3 region: CASSADDRGGYTF. The CDR3 DNA is TGTGCCAGCAGTGCAGACGACCGCGGTGGCTACACCTTC. Filled out from reference TRBV2 and TRBJ1-2, the complete variable domain reads EPEVTQTPSHQVTQMGQEVILRCVPISNHLYFYWYRQILGQKVEFLVSFYNNEISEKSEIFDDQFSVERPDGSNFTLKIRSTKLEDSAMYFCASSADDRGGYTFGSGTRLTVV.